These 2 T cell receptor beta chains were all obtained from the same sample, sequenced in a study of cytomegalovirus exposure and HLA in healthy donors. Vbeta (60) and Jbeta (13) primers were used in the PCR. The repertoire was sequenced with immunoSEQ multiplex PCR; TCRdb's copy has only in-frame clones and lacks some. Among about 93,000 clones, around 74% were seen once, and the ten largest hold 2% to 2.5%. Material for sequencing was PBMCs. These receptors were collected from a boy aged 5 to 17 in good health and CMV-seronegative.

The rearrangement links TRBV5-4 to TRBJ2-7; TRBD1 matches 7 bases. The germline V gene has CDR1 SGHNT and CDR2 YYREEE (reference sequence). This CDR3 has 13 residues. Trimming removed 7 bases from V and 5 bases from J; junction bases left unmatched: 9. CDR3 protein: CASRTTGFNEQYF. The CDR3 region has the DNA TGTGCCAGCCGGACGACAGGGTTTAACGAGCAGTACTTC.

The chain combines TRBV28 with TRBJ2-5; 8 nucleotides align to TRBD1. Germline V gene data show CDR1 as MDHEN and CDR2 as SYDVKM. Trimming took 4 bases from V and 5 from J; bases not matched to a gene: 6. The CDR3 is made up of 14 amino acids. The CDR3 region is CASSSGQGHETQYF. CDR3 nucleotides: TGTGCCAGCAGTTCAGGACAGGGCCACGAGACCCAGTACTTC. The variable domain in full, completed from reference TRBV28 and TRBJ2-5, reads DVKVTQSSRYLVKRTGEKVFLECVQDMDHENMFWYRQDPGLGLRLIYFSYDVKMKEKGDIPEGYSVSREKKERFSLILESASTNQTSMYLCASSSGQGHETQYFGPGTRLLVL.